This T cell receptor (beta chain) comes out of a study of early T cells in non-severe SARS-CoV-2 infection. Overall study context: Unpaired chains resulted from sequencing bulk RNA of unsorted whole blood.

Findings and caveats of the study: Matches to VDJdb favored anti-spike CD8 responses and missed private and CD4 specificities.

This clonotype was recorded at least ten times. Its antigen is not identified. Individual cDNA molecules were tagged with unique molecular identifiers. TCRdb analysed the 5' RACE reads with MiXCR anew, one entry per CDR3 protein. Counted here are around 83,000 distinct CDR3 sequences, about 10% occurring once; the ten biggest clones make up 8%. The specimen was whole blood, collected at baseline. The TCR originated in an adult who was a healthcare worker with PCR-confirmed SARS-CoV-2 infection or an uninfected control (not recorded which).

CDR3 sequence reads: CASSAHTEQYF. The CDR3 DNA sequence: TGTGCCAGCAGCGCCCATACGGAGCAGTACTTC. This chain links TRBV3-1 with TRBJ2-7; D not resolved. V was clipped by 5 bases and J by 7 bases, with 9 bases between them. The CDR3 totals 11 residues. CDR1 and CDR2 (germline): LGHDT, YNNKEL (reference sequence).